The 3 T cell receptor beta chains presented below share a single source sample, sequenced in a study of cytomegalovirus exposure and HLA in healthy donors. Researchers ran the PCR with 60 Vbeta and 13 Jbeta primers. The assay was immunoSEQ multiplex PCR, and TCRdb's table has in-frame clones only and misses some. This table holds 120,000 to 150,000 clones, roughly 72% found once. Sequencing input: PBMCs. The receptors shown here come from a man aged 40-50 years in good health and CMV-seronegative.

The chain combines TRBV6-5 with TRBJ1-1, with D perhaps matching TRBD1 (6 bases). Looked up from germline, CDR1 is MNHEY and CDR2 is SVGAGI. Trimming stripped 2 bases from V and 2 bases from J, with 9 bases between. The CDR3 extends over 14 amino acids. The CDR3 DNA is TGTGCCAGCAGTTACCAACAGGGAAACACTGAAGCTTTCTTT. Translating gives CASSYQQGNTEAFF.

Only one count was recorded for this clone. The chain recombines TRBV7-6 with TRBJ2-1; TRBD2 matches 9 bases. With 2 bases clipped from V and 1 base from J, the junction kept 6 bases outside the gene matches. Germline assignment: CDR1 SGHVS and CDR2 FNYEAQ. This CDR3 contains 17 residues. The CDR3 loop is CASSLFSGGLSYNEQFF. The CDR3 DNA reads TGTGCCAGCAGCTTATTTAGCGGGGGCCTTTCCTACAATGAGCAGTTCTTC.

V is TRBV5-1 and J is TRBJ1-6; a weak D match, TRBD1 (5 bases). CDR1 and CDR2 from the germline V gene are SGHRS and YFSETQ. This CDR3 comprises 16 residues. V shed 0 bases and J shed 9 bases, with 16 bases lying between them. Here the CDR3 reads CASSLDDAGQGSPLHF. For the CDR3, the DNA is TGCGCCAGCAGCTTGGATGACGCAGGGCAGGGTTCACCCCTCCACTTT.